This entry lists 23 T cell receptor beta chains sequenced from one sample in a study of shared clonotypes between healthy human individuals. Method: immunoSEQ multiplex PCR; TCRdb's copy keeps in-frame clones and lacks some. The repertoire holds about 1 million clones, with 75% as singletons. The specimen sequenced was memory CD4+ T cells sorted from blood. Noted subset: CD45RA-negative fraction. The receptor set was obtained from a man aged 18 to 30 in good health.

This chain's CDR3 is CASSYRGQDTDTQYF. CDR3 coding DNA: TGTGCCAGCAGTTACAGGGGACAGGACACAGATACGCAGTATTTT. The chain uses TRBV6-6 and TRBJ2-3; 8 bases are shared with TRBD1. The V and J ends lost 2 bases and 2 bases, in that order; junction bases with no gene match: 3. CDR3 length: 15 residues. Germline assignment: CDR1 MNHNY and CDR2 SVGAGI (reference sequence).

V is TRBV9 and J is TRBJ2-5; D is unclear. CDR3 size: 13 residues. Trimming took 4 bases from V and 0 from J, leaving 7 bases between them. Germline-derived CDR1 and CDR2 are SGDLS and YYNGEE. As DNA, the CDR3 is TGTGCCAGCAGCCTCGGATACCAAGAGACCCAGTACTTC. It encodes CASSLGYQETQYF.

The chain carries TRBV5-4 and TRBJ1-1; 7 bases map to TRBD1. Germline CDR1 SGHNT, CDR2 YYREEE (reference sequence). There are 14 residues in the CDR3. V lost 0 bases to trimming and J lost 8 bases; unmatched junction nucleotides: 7. The CDR3 DNA is TGTGCCAGCAGCTTGGGAGGGGGCTATGGGGAAGCTTTCTTT. Residues: CASSLGGGYGEAFF. Based on the CDR3 plus reference TRBV5-4 and TRBJ1-1, the full variable domain is ETGVTQSPTHLIKTRGQQVTLRCSSQSGHNTVSWYQQALGQGPQFIFQYYREEENGRGNFPPRFSGLQFPNYSSELNVNALELDDSALYLCASSLGGGYGEAFFGQGTRLTVV.

The chain couples TRBV28 to TRBJ1-2, with no clear D. V lost 3 bases and J 4 bases, leaving 9 bases between the germline ends. In germline, CDR1 is MDHEN, CDR2 SYDVKM. The CDR3 is 13 amino acids. This CDR3 is CASSLINLYGYTF. CDR3 DNA: TGTGCCAGCAGTTTGATTAACCTCTATGGCTACACCTTC.

This sequence joins TRBV10-2 and TRBJ1-5, with D maybe TRBD1 (6 bases). The CDR3 contains 16 residues. Germline V CDR1 and CDR2: WSHSY, SAAADI. Trimming removed 3 bases from V and 3 bases from J, with 15 bases in between. DNA for the CDR3: TGCGCCAGCAGTGAAGGGGGAGGGACGGACAATCAGCCCCAGCATTTT. It translates to CASSEGGGTDNQPQHF.

The genes are TRBV19 and TRBJ1-5, with 10 nucleotides matching TRBD1. Germline lookup yields CDR1 LNHDA and CDR2 SQIVND (reference sequence). J was trimmed by 4 bases and V by 6 bases; bases with no gene match: 6. CDR3 length equals 15 residues. This CDR3 reads CASSRDRGGNQPQHF. CDR3 sequence (DNA): TGTGCCAGTAGCCGGGACAGGGGAGGGAATCAGCCCCAGCATTTT.

The rearrangement uses TRBV14 and TRBJ2-4; no firm D call. From germline, CDR1 is SGHDN and CDR2 FVKESK. CDR3 size: 12 residues. The V end was cut by 0 bases, the J end by 9 bases, with 6 bases between. In DNA form, the CDR3 reads TGTGCCAGCAGCCAAGAAAGAAGCATTCAGTACTTC. Amino acid sequence: CASSQERSIQYF.

This clone has just a few counts. The chain links TRBV5-1 to TRBJ1-1; 7 bases are a match to TRBD1. Looked up from germline, CDR1 is SGHRS and CDR2 is YFSETQ. With V trimmed by 4 bases and J by 4 bases, 4 bases remained unmatched. This CDR3 has 13 amino acids. This chain's CDR3 is CASSANRGTEAFF. The CDR3 DNA is TGCGCCAGCAGCGCCAACAGGGGCACTGAAGCTTTCTTT.

CDR3 sequence reads: CASGPGTSGRLGSYEQYF. CDR3 bases: TGTGCTAGTGGACCGGGGACTAGCGGGAGATTAGGTTCCTACGAGCAGTACTTC. This chain joins TRBV12-5 and TRBJ2-7; 14 bases map to TRBD2. The CDR3 runs to 18 residues. V gave up 6 bases and J gave up 1 base; unmatched junction bases: 11. Germline V gene data show CDR1 as LGHNT and CDR2 as FRNRAP.

In DNA, the CDR3 is TGTGCCTTCGACTGGAGGGGGCTTTATGGCTACACCTTC. Translating it yields CAFDWRGLYGYTF. The chain uses TRBV30 and TRBJ1-2, with TRBD1 matching over 7 bases. The germline V gene has CDR1 GTSNPN and CDR2 SVGIG (reference sequence). The CDR3 totals 13 residues. With V trimmed by 7 bases and J by 5 bases, 10 bases remained unmatched. The whole variable domain, remainder taken from reference TRBV30 and TRBJ1-2, is SQTIHQWPATLVQPVGSPLSLECTVEGTSNPNLYWYRQAAGRGLQLLFYSVGIGQISSEVPQNLSASRPQDRQFILSSKKLLLSDSGFYLCAFDWRGLYGYTFGSGTRLTVV.

As regards this clone: Other DNA sequences from this sample encode an identical CDR3 as well. The V and J genes are TRBV2 and TRBJ2-1, with 12 bases fitting TRBD2. Trimming cost V 5 bases and J 7 bases; bases outside gene matches: 6. The CDR3 has 15 amino acids. Per the germline V gene, CDR1 is SNHLY and CDR2 is FYNNEI. The CDR3 sequence is CASSLTSGSGNEQFF. The CDR3 nucleotides are TGTGCCAGCAGTCTGACTAGCGGGAGTGGTAATGAGCAGTTCTTC.

The table lists this clone with many counts. This chain joins TRBV7-9 and TRBJ2-1; maybe TRBD2 (6 bases). Germline CDR1 reads SEHNR; CDR2 reads FQNEAQ (reference sequence). The CDR3 length is 15 residues. The germline V and J ends were trimmed by 1 base and 9 bases, with 16 bases remaining between them. The CDR3 coding sequence is TGTGCCAGCAGCTTAGGGCGGGGTCCACTTGGTGAGCAGTTCTTC. Amino acids: CASSLGRGPLGEQFF.

The chain joins TRBV5-1 to TRBJ2-3; weak D call: TRBD1 (5 bases). V lost 0 bases and J 2 bases, leaving 10 bases between the germline ends. The germline V gene encodes CDR1 SGHRS and CDR2 YFSETQ. The CDR3 spans 15 residues. The CDR3: CASSLDGANTDTQYF. CDR3 sequence (DNA): TGCGCCAGCAGCTTGGATGGGGCTAACACAGATACGCAGTATTTT.

V and J are TRBV2 and TRBJ1-4; TRBD1 might be the D (6 bases). Germline V gene lookup returns CDR1 SNHLY and CDR2 FYNNEI. The CDR3 length is 14 residues. V dropped 5 bases and J dropped 6 bases, with 13 bases sitting between them. The chain's CDR3 is CASSQQGVDEKLFF. The CDR3 coding sequence is TGTGCCAGCAGTCAACAGGGTGTGGATGAAAAACTGTTTTTT.

J is TRBJ1-2 and V is TRBV28; 7 nucleotides align to TRBD1. With 6 bases clipped from V and 5 bases from J, the junction kept 6 bases outside the gene matches. Germline lookup yields CDR1 MDHEN and CDR2 SYDVKM. The CDR3 is 13 residues long. CDR3 bases: TGTGCCAGCAGCCGGGACAGAAAATATGGCTACACCTTC. Encoded protein: CASSRDRKYGYTF.

The chain combines TRBV6-6 with TRBJ2-7; D may be TRBD1 (6 bases). The ends were cut back, 7 bases at V and 4 bases at J, with 8 bases in the middle. CDR3 length: 11 residues. Germline CDR1 MNHNY, CDR2 SVGAGI (reference sequence). CDR3 loop: CASTTGYEQYF. In DNA, the CDR3 is TGTGCCAGCACCACAGGGTACGAGCAGTACTTC.

The chain has TRBV9 and TRBJ1-5; TRBD1 aligns across 9 bases. The CDR3 is 15 amino acids. Looked up from germline, CDR1 is SGDLS and CDR2 is YYNGEE. V trimming: 4 bases; J trimming: 3 bases; junction bases outside the gene matches: 5. CDR3 nucleotide sequence: TGTGCCAGCAGCTCCGGACAGGGGTACAATCAGCCCCAGCATTTT. Its protein product is CASSSGQGYNQPQHF.

This chain joins TRBV5-1 and TRBJ1-2; D unresolved. This CDR3 is built from 14 residues. Trimming shortened V by 4 bases and J by 9 bases, and 19 bases separated the two germline ends. Germline CDR1 SGHRS, CDR2 YFSETQ. CDR3 nucleotides: TGCGCCAGCAGCCCGGTTCGAGGCCAAGAGCGCTACACCTTC. The encoded protein is CASSPVRGQERYTF.

The chain links TRBV29-1 to TRBJ1-4, with D hard to call. From germline, CDR1 is SQVTM and CDR2 ANQGSEA. The CDR3 length is 12 residues. Trimming stripped 4 bases from V and 5 bases from J, with 8 bases between. CDR3: CSVGRGNEKLFF. Written as DNA, the CDR3 is TGCAGCGTTGGGAGAGGGAATGAAAAACTGTTTTTT.

The sample holds a few counts of this clone. The chain links TRBV2 to TRBJ1-2; no reliable D call. The length of the CDR3 is 12 residues. V dropped 7 bases and J dropped 2 bases, with 8 bases sitting between them. Per germline, CDR1 SNHLY and CDR2 FYNNEI. The CDR3 sequence: CASNLQNYGYTF. The CDR3, as DNA: TGTGCCAGCAATTTACAGAACTATGGCTACACCTTC.

Many counts were recorded for this clone. This chain links TRBV10-3 with TRBJ1-3; D is uncertain. V lost 0 bases to trimming and J lost 0 bases, with 9 bases between them. This CDR3 is built from 16 residues. CDR1 and CDR2 from the germline V gene are ENHRY and SYGVKD. CDR3 in amino acids: CAISESLGRSGNTIYF. In nucleotides, the CDR3 is TGTGCCATCAGTGAGTCCCTGGGTCGCTCTGGAAACACCATATATTTT.

The chain uses TRBV10-2 and TRBJ2-6, with no clear D. The CDR3 consists of 15 residues. Germline CDR1 reads WSHSY; CDR2 reads SAAADI. The ends were cut back, 7 bases at V and 0 bases at J, with 10 bases in the middle. As DNA, the CDR3 is TGCGCCAGCATTCCCGCAGTCTCTGGGGCCAACGTCCTGACTTTC. Encoded protein: CASIPAVSGANVLTF.

This rearrangement joins TRBV7-2 to TRBJ1-1; possible D gene TRBD1, 5 bases. The CDR3 extends over 17 amino acids. V lost 0 bases and J 4 bases, leaving 18 bases between the germline ends. Germline V CDR1 and CDR2: SGHTA, FQGNSA. Written as DNA, the CDR3 is TGTGCCAGCAGCTTAGCGCCGTCAGGGTCCCCGGGCACTGAAGCTTTCTTT. Translating it yields CASSLAPSGSPGTEAFF.